This section outlines one TCR beta chain sequence together with its context. Its antigen is unknown. These data come from a study of T cell repertoires in cytomegalovirus infection. Study-level information: The public TCR beta signatures pointed to both CMV infection and matching HLA type.

Germline CDR1 reads SGHNT; CDR2 reads YYREEE (reference sequence). Trimming shortened V by 0 bases and J by 7 bases, and 19 bases separated the two germline ends. There are 17 residues in the CDR3. TCRdb re-derived calls from the reads in MiXCR, one entry per CDR3 protein. The sample contains hundreds of thousands of distinct CDR3 sequences, roughly 16% of which appear only once. Study conclusions and caveats: Cumulative frequency (of public TCR beta family members) identified carriers of CMV plus the relevant HLA. The ex vivo response showed dominance by HLA-C-restricted CMV-specific TCR beta clonotypes.

The specimen sequenced was PBMCs. The chain has TRBV5-4 and TRBJ1-4; unclear D gene. This receptor was obtained from a human donor in good health (CMV status not recorded). Some clones in this sample may be carry-over from other donors' samples. The CDR3 DNA sequence: TGTGCCAGCAGCTTGGAGGGCCGGGCCACCGGAGGTGAAAAACTGTTTTTT. Translated, it gives CASSLEGRATGGEKLFF.